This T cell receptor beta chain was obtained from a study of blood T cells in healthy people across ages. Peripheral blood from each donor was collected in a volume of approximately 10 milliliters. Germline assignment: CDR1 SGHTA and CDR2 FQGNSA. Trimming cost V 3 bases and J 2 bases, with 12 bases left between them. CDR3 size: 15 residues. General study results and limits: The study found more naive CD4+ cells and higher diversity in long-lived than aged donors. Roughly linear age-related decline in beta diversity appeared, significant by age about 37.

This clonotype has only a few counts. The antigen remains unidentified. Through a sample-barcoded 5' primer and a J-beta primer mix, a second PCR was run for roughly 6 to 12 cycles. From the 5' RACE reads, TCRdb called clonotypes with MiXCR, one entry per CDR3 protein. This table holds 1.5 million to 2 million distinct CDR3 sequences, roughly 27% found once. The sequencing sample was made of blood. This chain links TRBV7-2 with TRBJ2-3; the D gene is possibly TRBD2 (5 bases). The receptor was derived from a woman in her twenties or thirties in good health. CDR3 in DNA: TGTGCCAGCAGCTTGGACTCCGCCGCCACAGATACGCAGTATTTT. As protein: CASSLDSAATDTQYF.